A single TCR beta chain is shown here with its context. It has no known antigen specificity. Base qualities were left out, and no much larger clone turns up one base away. In Seattle, one collaborating source enrolled patients while the infection was active and tracked those patients longitudinally over the course of disease. Collaborating institutions collected whole blood in K2EDTA tubes following their own protocols. Collaborator samples were shipped for TCRbeta analysis as frozen whole blood, isolated PBMCs, or DNA extracted from either sample type. The CDR3 goes from the cysteine to the phenylalanine over 15 residues. The retained sequence is limited to the CDR3, 45 bases, with the frame set at the first base. V has 7 bases trimmed and J has 2 bases trimmed; junction bases matching no gene number 10. Sequences MNHEY (CDR1) and SVGAGI (CDR2) are obtained from the germline V gene. The data stem from a study of blood T cell repertoires in COVID-19 (dated by TCRdb to the early 2020s). Regarding the complete study: Samples from collaborators originated in the United States, Italy and Spain and spanned both the acute and convalescent phases of COVID-19. The prospective study material was composed of cDNA or gDNA derived from T cells, B-cell-depleted T cells, or PBMCs. The dataset comprised deeply sampled blood TCRbeta repertoires from subjects exposed to, actively infected with, or recovered from COVID-19. The repertoires were released in a freely available public database meant as a resource for research on the immune response to SARS-CoV-2. The samples were drawn from the first 160 participants of the ongoing ImmuneRACE study and from 1,254 subjects provided by 6 global collaborators. Sample metadata almost always included a de-identified subject ID, COVID-19 status, age in years and sex. Where HLA class I and class II types were available, the types were taken from metadata supplied by the sample provider, not from assay-based typing. Here is what the overall study found, with its caveats: The amount of clinical and demographic metadata varied by source and participant and was provided uncurated.

The immunoSEQ Assay, a bias-controlled multiplex PCR, was used to amplify TCRbeta CDR3 regions from genomic DNA. In the paper's pipeline: The number of nucleated cells in each sample was estimated from the amplification of reference gene primers within the assay. To quantify the absolute abundance of each unique TCRbeta CDR3 rearrangement, sequence reads were collapsed and filtered. For each sample, productive Simpson clonality was calculated as the square root of Simpson's diversity index across productive rearrangements. What TCRdb holds here is the immuneACCESS table cut down to in-frame rearrangements. Part of the clones is not present; checked against another copy, under half of the missing clones reflect an unresolved V gene, and the others are unexplained. Clone size and the V and J calls come from that table; the DNA yielded D and trimming. The sample has about 180,000 clones on record, approximately 87% of them singletons. The ten biggest clones cover roughly an eighth of the sample.

The material sequenced was peripheral blood. This clonotype originated in a woman between 65 and 79 years old with COVID-19, enrolled during active disease. The chain was built from TRBV6-5 and TRBJ1-1; 7 middle bases align to TRBD1. The CDR3 loop reads CASTLIYRGNTEAFF. The base sequence is TGTGCCAGCACCTTAATTTACAGGGGAAACACTGAAGCTTTCTTT.